This TCR beta chain was recovered during a study of blood T cell repertoires in COVID-19. Study-level information: Sites across the United States, Italy and Spain contributed samples from acute and convalescent COVID-19. T cells, B-cell-depleted T cells, or PBMCs supplied cDNA or gDNA.

CDR1 is SEHNR and CDR2 is FQNEAQ in the germline V gene (reference sequence). The ends lost 5 bases at V and 1 base at J; junction bases unmatched: 11. There are 17 residues in the CDR3. How the authors handled the data: Using reference gene primer amplification, nucleated cell counts were estimated. Profiled with immunoSEQ multiplex PCR; TCRdb holds only in-frame clones, not every one. That table is the source of V, J and clone size, and D and trimming were worked out from the DNA. The table includes nearly 60,000 clones, 90% detected once. The specimen was peripheral blood. This TCR derives from a man aged 60 to 69 with active COVID-19. V gene TRBV7-9 combines with J gene TRBJ2-7; 10 nucleotides line up with TRBD1. The CDR3 DNA reads TGTGCCAGCAGCCAATCCAAGGGGACAGGGGAATCCTACGAGCAGTACTTC. Encoded protein: CASSQSKGTGESYEQYF.